Detailed here is one T cell receptor (beta chain). Losses at the gene ends were 1 base for V and 8 bases for J; bases not matched to a gene: 11. CDR1 and CDR2 (germline): LGHNT, FRNRAP. The CDR3 is 17 amino acids. The sample comes from a study of OX40 agonist ivuxolimab in advanced cancers. The wider study: Patients took ivuxolimab, an agonistic anti-OX40 (CD134) antibody. Dose-escalation patients had hepatocellular carcinoma, melanoma, renal cell or head and neck cancer. Among those enrolled, mean age was around 55 years (range roughly 20 to 80) and approximately 83% were male. Partial responses were seen in three patients, one with hepatocellular carcinoma and two with cutaneous melanoma.

Measured with immunoSEQ multiplex PCR; TCRdb has only the in-frame clones, and not every one. This table holds approximately 14,000 clones, less than 95% found once. The receptor comes from an adult with an advanced solid tumor such as melanoma, head and neck, liver or kidney cancer. Sequencing was performed on CD4+ or CD8+ T cells sorted from blood, taken in a trial of the OX40 agonist ivuxolimab. The chain uses TRBV12-5 and TRBJ2-1, with 10 positions matching TRBD2. As DNA, the CDR3 is TGTGCTAGTGGTTTGGCAAAGGGACTAGCGCATCGGTATGAGCAGTTCTTC. It yields the protein CASGLAKGLAHRYEQFF.